This record looks at one T cell receptor beta chain sequence and its context. Its antigen remains unknown. Arm-PCR of CDR3 regions with iRepertoire HTBI primers generated TCR beta libraries. Source study methods: More than 55 TRBV and about 14 TRBJ segments were identified across samples. TCRdb used MiXCR to reprocess the multiplex PCR reads, holding one entry per CDR3 protein. The V and J calls shown here were made by TCRdb, not taken from the authors' results. Altogether approximately 690,000 distinct CDR3 sequences are present, about 30% being singletons, with the ten largest covering about 42%. This CDR3 has 14 residues. Germline V gives CDR1 ENHRY, CDR2 SYGVKD. V lost 2 bases to trimming and J lost 6 bases; unmatched junction nucleotides: 3. This record comes from a study of regulatory T cells in long-lasting Graves disease. Study-level results: The sample size was small, and this may have reduced accuracy. Between persistent patients, about 2,500 public clonotypes were shared, exceeding the approximately 940 shared between new patients.

Time point of the sample: persistent/refractory GD, antithyroid drugs over 5 years with positive TRAb. PBMC RNA served as the TCR library source. V is TRBV10-3 and J is TRBJ1-4; 7 bases are shared with TRBD1. This sample comprised peripheral blood mononuclear cells (PBMCs), obtained when the disease was refractory, from a patient treated with antithyroid drugs. This receptor was obtained from a female donor with Graves disease. The CDR3 sequence: CAISEGTVDEKLFF. The CDR3 DNA sequence: TGTGCCATCAGTGAGGGGACAGTGGATGAAAAACTGTTTTTT.